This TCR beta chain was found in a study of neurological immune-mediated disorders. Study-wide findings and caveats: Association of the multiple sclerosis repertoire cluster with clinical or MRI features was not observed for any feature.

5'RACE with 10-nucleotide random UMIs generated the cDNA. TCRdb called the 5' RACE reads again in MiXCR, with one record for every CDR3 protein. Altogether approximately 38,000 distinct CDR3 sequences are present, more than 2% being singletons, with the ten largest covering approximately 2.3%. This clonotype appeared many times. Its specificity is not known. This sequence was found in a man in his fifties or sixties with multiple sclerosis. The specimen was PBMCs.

The CDR3 sequence: CSVGTGGTEAFF. The CDR3 bases are TGCAGCGTGGGGACAGGGGGGACTGAAGCTTTCTTT. This rearrangement joins TRBV29-1 to TRBJ1-1, with 11 positions matching TRBD1. CDR3 length equals 12 residues. Germline CDR1 is SQVTM and CDR2 is ANQGSEA. Unmatched junction bases numbered 2, after V lost 6 bases and J lost 5 bases.